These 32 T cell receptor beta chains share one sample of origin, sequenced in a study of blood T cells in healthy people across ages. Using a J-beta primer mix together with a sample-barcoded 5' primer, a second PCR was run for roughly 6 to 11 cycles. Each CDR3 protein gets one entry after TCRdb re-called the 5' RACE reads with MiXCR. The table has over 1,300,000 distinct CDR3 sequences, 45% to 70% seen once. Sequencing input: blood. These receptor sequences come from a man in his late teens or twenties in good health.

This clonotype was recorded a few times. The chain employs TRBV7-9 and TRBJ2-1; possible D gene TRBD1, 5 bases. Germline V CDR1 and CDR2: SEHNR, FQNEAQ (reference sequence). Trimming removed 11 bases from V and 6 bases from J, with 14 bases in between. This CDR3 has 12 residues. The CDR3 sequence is CAGAEATNEQFF. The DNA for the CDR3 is TGTGCCGGGGCAGAAGCTACCAATGAGCAGTTCTTC. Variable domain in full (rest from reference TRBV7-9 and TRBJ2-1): DTGVSQNPRHKITKRGQNVTFRCDPISEHNRLYWYRQTLGQGPEFLTYFQNEAQLEKSRLLSDRFSAERPKGSFSTLEIQRTEQGDSAMYLCAGAEATNEQFFGPGTRLTVL.

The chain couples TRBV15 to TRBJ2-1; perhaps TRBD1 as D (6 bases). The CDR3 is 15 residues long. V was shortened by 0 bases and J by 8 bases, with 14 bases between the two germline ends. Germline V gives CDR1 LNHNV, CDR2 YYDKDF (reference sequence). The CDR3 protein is CATSRDLQGSDEQFF. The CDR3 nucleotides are TGTGCCACCAGCAGAGATCTGCAGGGGAGCGATGAGCAGTTCTTC.

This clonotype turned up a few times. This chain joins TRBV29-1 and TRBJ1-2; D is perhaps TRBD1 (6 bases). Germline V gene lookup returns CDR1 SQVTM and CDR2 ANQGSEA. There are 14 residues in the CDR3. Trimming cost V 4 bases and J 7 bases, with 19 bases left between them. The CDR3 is CSVGLKTGPSGYTF. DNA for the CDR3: TGCAGCGTTGGCTTAAAAACAGGGCCTAGTGGCTACACCTTC.

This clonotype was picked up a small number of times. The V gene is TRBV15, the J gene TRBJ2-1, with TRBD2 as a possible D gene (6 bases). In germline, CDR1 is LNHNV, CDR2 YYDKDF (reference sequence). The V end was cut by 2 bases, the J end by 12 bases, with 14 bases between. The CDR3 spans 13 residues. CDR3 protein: CATSRRPGLAQFF. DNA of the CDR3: TGTGCCACCAGCAGAAGACCGGGACTCGCGCAGTTCTTC.

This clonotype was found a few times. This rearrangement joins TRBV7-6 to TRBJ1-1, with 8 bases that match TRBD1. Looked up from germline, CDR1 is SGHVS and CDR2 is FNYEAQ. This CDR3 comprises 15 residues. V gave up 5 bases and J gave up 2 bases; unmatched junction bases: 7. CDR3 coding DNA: TGTGCCAGCAGCCCACGGACAGGGAGCAACACTGAAGCTTTCTTT. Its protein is CASSPRTGSNTEAFF.

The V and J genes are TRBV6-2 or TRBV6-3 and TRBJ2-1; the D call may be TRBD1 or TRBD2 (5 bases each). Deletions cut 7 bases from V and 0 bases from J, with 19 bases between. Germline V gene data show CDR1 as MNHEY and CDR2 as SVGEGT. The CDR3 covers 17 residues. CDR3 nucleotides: TGTGCCAGCAAAAAACCGGGACCGGACGGCTCCTACAATGAGCAGTTCTTC. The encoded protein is CASKKPGPDGSYNEQFF.

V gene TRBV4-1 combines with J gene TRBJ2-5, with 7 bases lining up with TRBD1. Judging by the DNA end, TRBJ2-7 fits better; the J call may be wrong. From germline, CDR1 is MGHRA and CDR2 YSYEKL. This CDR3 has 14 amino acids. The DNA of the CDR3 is TGCGCCAGCAGCCAAAATTTTCAGGGGGACGAGCAGTACTTC. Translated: CASSQNFQGDEQYF.

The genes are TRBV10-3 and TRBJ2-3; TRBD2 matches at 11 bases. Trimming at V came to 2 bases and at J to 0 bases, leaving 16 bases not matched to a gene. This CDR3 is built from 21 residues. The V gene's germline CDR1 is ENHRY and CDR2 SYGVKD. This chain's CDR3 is CAISEPIKLAGEGPSTDTQYF. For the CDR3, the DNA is TGTGCCATCAGTGAGCCCATCAAACTAGCGGGAGAGGGTCCTAGCACAGATACGCAGTATTTT.

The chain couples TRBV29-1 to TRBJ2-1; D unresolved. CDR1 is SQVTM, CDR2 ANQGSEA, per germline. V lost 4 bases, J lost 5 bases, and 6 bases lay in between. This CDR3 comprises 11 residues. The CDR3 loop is CSVAHHNEQFF. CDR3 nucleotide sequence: TGCAGCGTTGCACACCACAATGAGCAGTTCTTC.

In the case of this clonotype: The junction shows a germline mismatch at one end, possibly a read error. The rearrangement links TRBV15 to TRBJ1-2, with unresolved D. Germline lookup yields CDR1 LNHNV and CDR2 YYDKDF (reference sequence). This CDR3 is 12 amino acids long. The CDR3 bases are TGTGCCACCAGCGGAGAGGACTATGGCTACACCTTC. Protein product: CATSGEDYGYTF.

CDR3 loop: CASSHRTGYDYEQYF. The CDR3 bases are TGCGCCAGCAGCCATAGGACAGGGTACGACTACGAGCAGTACTTC. The gene calls are TRBV4-1 and TRBJ2-7; 8 bases map to TRBD1. The germline CDR1 and CDR2 sequences are MGHRA and YSYEKL. With 3 bases clipped from V and 3 bases from J, the junction kept 7 bases outside the gene matches. This CDR3 region has 15 residues.

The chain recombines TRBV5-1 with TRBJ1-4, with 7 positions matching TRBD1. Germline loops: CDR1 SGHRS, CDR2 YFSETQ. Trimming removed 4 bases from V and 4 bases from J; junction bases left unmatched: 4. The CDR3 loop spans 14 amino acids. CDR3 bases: TGCGCCAGCAGCCTGACAGGGATTAATGAAAAACTGTTTTTT. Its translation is CASSLTGINEKLFF.

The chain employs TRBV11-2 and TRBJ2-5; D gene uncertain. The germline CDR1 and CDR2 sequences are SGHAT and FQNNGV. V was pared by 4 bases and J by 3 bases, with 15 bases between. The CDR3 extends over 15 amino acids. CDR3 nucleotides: TGTGCCAGCAGCTCCCCCCTTGAGCCCAAAGAGACCCAGTACTTC. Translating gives CASSSPLEPKETQYF. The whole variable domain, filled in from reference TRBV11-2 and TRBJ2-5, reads EAGVAQSPRYKIIEKRQSVAFWCNPISGHATLYWYQQILGQGPKLLIQFQNNGVVDDSQLPKDRFSAERLKGVDSTLKIQPAKLEDSAVYLCASSSPLEPKETQYFGPGTRLLVL.

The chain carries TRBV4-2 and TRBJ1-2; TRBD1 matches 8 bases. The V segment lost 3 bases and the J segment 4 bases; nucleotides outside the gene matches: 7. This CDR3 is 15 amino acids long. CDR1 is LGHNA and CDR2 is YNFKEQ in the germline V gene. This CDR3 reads CASSQTGVPGYGYTF. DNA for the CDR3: TGTGCCAGCAGCCAGACAGGGGTCCCTGGCTATGGCTACACCTTC.

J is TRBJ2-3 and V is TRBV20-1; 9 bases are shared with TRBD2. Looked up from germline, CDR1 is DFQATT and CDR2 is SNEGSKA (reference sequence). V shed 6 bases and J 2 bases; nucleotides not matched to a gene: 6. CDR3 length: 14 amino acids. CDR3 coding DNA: TGCAGTGCAAATCTAGCGGGGACCACAGATACGCAGTATTTT. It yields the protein CSANLAGTTDTQYF.

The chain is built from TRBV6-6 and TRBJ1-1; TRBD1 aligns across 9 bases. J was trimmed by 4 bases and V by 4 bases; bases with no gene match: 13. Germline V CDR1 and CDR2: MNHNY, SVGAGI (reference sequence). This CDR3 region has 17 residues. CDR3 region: CASSWSRDRVRGTEAFF. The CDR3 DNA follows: TGTGCCAGCAGTTGGTCCCGGGACAGGGTGCGGGGCACTGAAGCTTTCTTT.

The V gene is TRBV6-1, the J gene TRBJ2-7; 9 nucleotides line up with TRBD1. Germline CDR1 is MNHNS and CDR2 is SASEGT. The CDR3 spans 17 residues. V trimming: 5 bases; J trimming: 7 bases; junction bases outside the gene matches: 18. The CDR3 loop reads CASSPPSATGGMWEQYF. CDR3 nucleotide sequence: TGTGCCAGCAGTCCCCCCTCGGCGACAGGGGGGATGTGGGAGCAGTACTTC.

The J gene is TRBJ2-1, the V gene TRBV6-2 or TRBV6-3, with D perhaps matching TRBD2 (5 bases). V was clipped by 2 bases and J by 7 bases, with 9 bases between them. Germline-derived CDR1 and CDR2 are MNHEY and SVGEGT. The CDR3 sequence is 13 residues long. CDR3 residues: CASSYRGGNEQFF. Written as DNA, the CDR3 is TGTGCCAGCAGTTACCGTGGCGGGAATGAGCAGTTCTTC.

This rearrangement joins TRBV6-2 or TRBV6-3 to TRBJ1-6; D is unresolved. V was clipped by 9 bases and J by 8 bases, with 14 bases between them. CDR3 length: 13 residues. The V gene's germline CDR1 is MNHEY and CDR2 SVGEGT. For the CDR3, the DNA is TGTGCCAGTCGGTCGAACAGCTATTCACCCCTCCACTTT. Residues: CASRSNSYSPLHF.

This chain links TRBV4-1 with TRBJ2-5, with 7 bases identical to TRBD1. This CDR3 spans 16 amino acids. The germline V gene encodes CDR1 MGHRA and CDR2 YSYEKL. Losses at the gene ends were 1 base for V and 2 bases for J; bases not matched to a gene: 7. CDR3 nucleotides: TGCGCCAGCAGCCAAGTACTACGGACAGGACAAGAGACCCAGTACTTC. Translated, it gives CASSQVLRTGQETQYF.

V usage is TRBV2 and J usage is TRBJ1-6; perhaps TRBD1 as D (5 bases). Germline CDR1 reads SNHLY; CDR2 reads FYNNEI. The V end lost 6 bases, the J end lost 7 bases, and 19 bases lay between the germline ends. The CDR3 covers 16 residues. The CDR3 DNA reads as TGTGCCAGCAGGAGCAGCAACAGGCCCTTAAATTCACCCCTCCACTTT. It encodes CASRSSNRPLNSPLHF.

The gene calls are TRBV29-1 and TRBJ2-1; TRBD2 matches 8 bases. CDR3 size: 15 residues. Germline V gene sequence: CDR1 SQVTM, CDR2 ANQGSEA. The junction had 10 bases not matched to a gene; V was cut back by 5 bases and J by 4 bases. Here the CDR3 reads CSVNPLAGLYNEQFF. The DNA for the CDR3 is TGCAGCGTTAATCCCTTAGCGGGGCTTTACAATGAGCAGTTCTTC.

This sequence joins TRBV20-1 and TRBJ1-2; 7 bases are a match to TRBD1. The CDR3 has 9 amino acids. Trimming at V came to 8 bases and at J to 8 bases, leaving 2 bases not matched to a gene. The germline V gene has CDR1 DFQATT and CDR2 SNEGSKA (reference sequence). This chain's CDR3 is CSRTGGYTF. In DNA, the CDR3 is TGCAGTAGGACAGGAGGCTACACCTTC.

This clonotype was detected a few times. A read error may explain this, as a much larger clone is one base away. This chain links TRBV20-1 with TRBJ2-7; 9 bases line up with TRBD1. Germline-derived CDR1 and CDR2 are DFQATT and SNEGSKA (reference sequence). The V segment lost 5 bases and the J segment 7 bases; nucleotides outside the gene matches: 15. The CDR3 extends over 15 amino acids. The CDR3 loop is CSAAPDRGVLNEQYF. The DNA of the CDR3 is TGCAGTGCTGCCCCGGACAGGGGTGTTCTAAATGAGCAGTACTTC.

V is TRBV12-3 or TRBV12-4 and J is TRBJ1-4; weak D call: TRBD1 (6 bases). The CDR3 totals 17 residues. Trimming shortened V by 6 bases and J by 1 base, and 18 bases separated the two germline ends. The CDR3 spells CASRYGGAPQTNEKLFF. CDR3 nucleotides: TGTGCCAGCAGATACGGGGGCGCTCCTCAAACTAATGAAAAACTGTTTTTT.

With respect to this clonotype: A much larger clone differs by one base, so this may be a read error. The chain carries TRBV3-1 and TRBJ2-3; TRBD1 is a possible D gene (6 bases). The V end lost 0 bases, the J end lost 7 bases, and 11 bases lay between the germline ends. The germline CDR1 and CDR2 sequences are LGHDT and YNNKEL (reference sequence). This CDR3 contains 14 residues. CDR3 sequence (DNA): TGTGCCAGCAGCCAAGACCACACAGGGAATACGCAGTATTTT. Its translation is CASSQDHTGNTQYF.

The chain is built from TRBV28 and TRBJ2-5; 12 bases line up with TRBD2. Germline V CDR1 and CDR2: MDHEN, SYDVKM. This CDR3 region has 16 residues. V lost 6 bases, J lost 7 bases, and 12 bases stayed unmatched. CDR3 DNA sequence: TGTGCCAGCAGCATCCTAGCCGTACTAGCGGGGGGGACCCAGTACTTC. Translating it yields CASSILAVLAGGTQYF.

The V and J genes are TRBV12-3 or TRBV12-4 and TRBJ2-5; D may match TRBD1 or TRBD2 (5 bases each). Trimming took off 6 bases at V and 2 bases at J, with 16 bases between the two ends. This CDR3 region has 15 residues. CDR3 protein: CASSPTYGGQETQYF. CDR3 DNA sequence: TGTGCCAGCAGCCCCACGTATGGGGGACAAGAGACCCAGTACTTC.

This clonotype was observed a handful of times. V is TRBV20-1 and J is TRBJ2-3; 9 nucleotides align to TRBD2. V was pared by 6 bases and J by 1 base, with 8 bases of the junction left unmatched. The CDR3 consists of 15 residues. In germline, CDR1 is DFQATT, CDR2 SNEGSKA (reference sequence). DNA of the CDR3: TGCAGTGCAACCATAGCGGGGGCGGGCACAGATACGCAGTATTTT. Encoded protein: CSATIAGAGTDTQYF.

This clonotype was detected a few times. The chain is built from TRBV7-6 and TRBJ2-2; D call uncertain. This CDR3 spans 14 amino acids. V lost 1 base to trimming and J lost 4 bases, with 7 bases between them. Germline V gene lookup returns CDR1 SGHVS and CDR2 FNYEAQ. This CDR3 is CASSLGPITGELFF. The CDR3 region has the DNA TGTGCCAGCAGCTTAGGGCCCATCACCGGGGAGCTGTTTTTT.

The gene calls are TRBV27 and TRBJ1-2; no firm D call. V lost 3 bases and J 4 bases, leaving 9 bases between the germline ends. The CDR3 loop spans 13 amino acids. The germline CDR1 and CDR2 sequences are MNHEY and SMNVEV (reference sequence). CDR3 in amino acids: CASSFSRAYGYTF. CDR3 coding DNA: TGTGCCAGCAGTTTTTCCCGGGCCTATGGCTACACCTTC.

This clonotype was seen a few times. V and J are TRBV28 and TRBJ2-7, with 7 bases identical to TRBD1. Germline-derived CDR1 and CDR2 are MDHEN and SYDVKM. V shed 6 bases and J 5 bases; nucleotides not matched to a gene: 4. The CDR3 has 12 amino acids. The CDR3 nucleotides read TGTGCCAGCAGATCAGGGGGTGACGAGCAGTACTTC. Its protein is CASRSGGDEQYF.